This T cell receptor (beta chain) was profiled in a study of Ad26.COV2.S vaccination and SARS-CoV-2 variants. Study background: In the study, Ad26.COV2.S was injected intramuscularly once, or twice 56 days apart. Findings and caveats of the study: It was vaccine recipients, not placebo recipients, who had the higher spike-specific TCR breadth. Following vaccination, spike-specific CD8+ and CD4+ T cell responses reportedly exhibited substantial breadth.

Specified treatment: some 20 received Ad26.COV2.S at low or high dose, single or two shots; about five received placebo; per-sample allocation not given. Specimen acquisition occurred on day 63 following the initial vaccine or placebo injection. Vaccine was an Ad26 vector expressing Wuhan-strain SARS-CoV-2 spike. This table comes from immunoSEQ multiplex PCR, and its TCRdb copy is limited to in-frame clones, with some not included. Here the sample spans a few hundred thousand clones, around 89% being singletons. With 1 base removed from V and 4 bases from J, the gap between germline ends came to 8 bases. CDR1 and CDR2 (germline): SGHDT, YYEEEE. The CDR3 has 14 amino acids. Details on this clone: The antigen is not known.

The TCR sequence derives from a person between 18 and 59 years old who received the Ad26.COV2.S COVID-19 vaccine or a placebo. The J gene is TRBJ1-4, the V gene TRBV5-6; D ambiguous. This specimen was peripheral blood, taken in a trial of Ad26.COV2.S vaccine versus placebo. As DNA, the CDR3 is TGTGCCAGCAGCTTGCTTGGGAGTAATGAAAAACTGTTTTTT. The encoded protein is CASSLLGSNEKLFF.